The present T cell receptor (beta chain) was sequenced within a study of radiotherapy plus CTLA-4 blockade in lung cancer. The V end lost 4 bases, the J end lost 0 bases, and 12 bases lay between the germline ends. The CDR3 is 16 amino acids. The germline V gene encodes CDR1 SGHAT and CDR2 FQDESV (reference sequence). Whole-study findings and limits: The best prediction of response reportedly came from early blood T cell clone dynamics, with interferon-beta. Expansion of tumor-derived TCR clones was observed in blood after radiotherapy plus ipilimumab.

This clone was counted once. The antigen remains undetermined. The protocol was immunoSEQ multiplex PCR, while the TCRdb copy is restricted to in-frame clones and leaves out a portion. The sample includes roughly 54,000 clones, 84% of them seen just once. This receptor was obtained from a human donor with non-small cell lung cancer whose response to radiotherapy plus ipilimumab could not be evaluated. Source: peripheral blood, taken from a patient treated with radiotherapy plus ipilimumab. V and J are TRBV11-1 and TRBJ1-4; maybe TRBD1 (6 bases). CDR3 sequence reads: CASSYGTSATNEKLFF. The CDR3 DNA follows: TGTGCCAGCAGCTACGGGACATCGGCAACTAATGAAAAACTGTTTTTT.